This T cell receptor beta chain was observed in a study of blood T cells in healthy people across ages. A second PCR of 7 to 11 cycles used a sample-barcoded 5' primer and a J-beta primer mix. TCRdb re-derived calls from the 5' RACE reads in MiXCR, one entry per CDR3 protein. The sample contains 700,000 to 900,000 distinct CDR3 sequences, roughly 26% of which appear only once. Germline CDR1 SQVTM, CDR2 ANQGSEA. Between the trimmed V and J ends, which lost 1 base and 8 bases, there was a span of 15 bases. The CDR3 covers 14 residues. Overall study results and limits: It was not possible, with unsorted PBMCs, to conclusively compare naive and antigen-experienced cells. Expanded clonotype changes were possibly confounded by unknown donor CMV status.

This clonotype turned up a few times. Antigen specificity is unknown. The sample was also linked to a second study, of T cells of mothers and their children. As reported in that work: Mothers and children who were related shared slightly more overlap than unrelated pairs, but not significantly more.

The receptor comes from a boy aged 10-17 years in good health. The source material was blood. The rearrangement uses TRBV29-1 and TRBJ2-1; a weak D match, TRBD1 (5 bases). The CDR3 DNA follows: TGCAGCGTTGAAGCCAGGGAAGGCTTACATGAGCAGTTCTTC. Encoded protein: CSVEAREGLHEQFF.